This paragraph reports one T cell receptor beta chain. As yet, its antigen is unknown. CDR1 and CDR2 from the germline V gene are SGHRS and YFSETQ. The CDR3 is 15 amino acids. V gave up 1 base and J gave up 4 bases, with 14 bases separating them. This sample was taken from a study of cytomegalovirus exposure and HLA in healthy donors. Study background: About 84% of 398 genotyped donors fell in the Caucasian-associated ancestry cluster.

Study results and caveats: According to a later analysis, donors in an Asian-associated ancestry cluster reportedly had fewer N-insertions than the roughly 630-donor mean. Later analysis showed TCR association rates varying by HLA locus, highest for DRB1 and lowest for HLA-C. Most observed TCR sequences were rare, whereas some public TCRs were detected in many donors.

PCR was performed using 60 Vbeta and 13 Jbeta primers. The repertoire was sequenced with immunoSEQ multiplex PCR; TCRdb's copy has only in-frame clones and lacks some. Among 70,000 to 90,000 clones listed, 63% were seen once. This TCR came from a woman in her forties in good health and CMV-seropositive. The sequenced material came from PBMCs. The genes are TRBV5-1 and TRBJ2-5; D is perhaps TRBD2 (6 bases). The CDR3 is CASSLYGSDPETQYF. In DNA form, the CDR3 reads TGCGCCAGCAGCTTGTACGGGAGTGATCCAGAGACCCAGTACTTC.